This is a list of T cell receptor beta chains from one sample in a study of siplizumab effects on memory and regulatory T cells. Assay used: immunoSEQ multiplex PCR; TCRdb lists only in-frame clones, some missing. The sample has more than 95,000 clones, roughly 92% seen once. Sequencing was carried out using Tregs sorted from blood. These receptors were taken from a human donor in good health. The CDR3 runs from the conserved cysteine through the conserved F or W. The D gene is left open where the match is weak. Clone size is stated in some rows and not others, as once, few, many or a class when expanded.

v_gene	abundance	j_gene	d_gene	CDR3aa	CDR3nt
TRBV7-8	once	TRBJ1-4	TRBD1	CASSFWRGDRGHEKLFF	TGTGCCAGCAGCTTCTGGCGAGGGGACAGGGGGCATGAAAAACTGTTTTTT
TRBV29-1	.	TRBJ2-7	TRBD1	CSVGTGSYGQYF	TGCAGCGTCGGGACAGGGTCCTACGGGCAGTACTTC
TRBV9	.	TRBJ2-1	.	CASSGPRPYNEQFF	TGTGCCAGCAGCGGGCCCCGTCCCTACAATGAGCAGTTCTTC
TRBV19	.	TRBJ1-5	.	CASSIGGLRSQPQHF	TGTGCCAGTAGTATCGGAGGACTAAGGTCTCAGCCCCAGCATTTT
TRBV6-5	once	TRBJ1-4	.	CASSYSGQGSQKLFF	TGTGCCAGCAGTTACTCGGGGCAGGGTTCGCAAAAACTGTTTTTT
TRBV6-5	.	TRBJ1-1	TRBD1	CASSYRSGTGDTEAFF	TGTGCCAGCAGTTACAGATCCGGGACAGGGGATACTGAAGCTTTCTTT
TRBV5-8	.	TRBJ1-5	.	CASSLEMAQPQHF	TGTGCCAGCAGCTTAGAGATGGCTCAGCCCCAGCATTTT
TRBV7-2	.	TRBJ1-2	.	CASSYVAEGGYTF	TGTGCCAGCAGCTACGTGGCAGAGGGTGGCTACACCTTC
TRBV5-1	once	TRBJ2-7	TRBD2	CASSAPGTRGWGYEQYF	TGCGCCAGCAGCGCTCCCGGGACTAGAGGATGGGGCTACGAGCAGTACTTC
TRBV11-3	.	TRBJ2-7	TRBD2	CASSKLAGRSYEQYF	TGTGCCAGCAGCAAACTAGCGGGGAGGTCTTACGAGCAGTACTTC
TRBV5-1	once	TRBJ1-4	TRBD1	CASSSSGQGLQLFF	TGCGCCAGCAGCTCTTCGGGACAGGGCCTCCAACTGTTTTTT
TRBV6-1	.	TRBJ2-3	TRBD2	CASSEVAGVSGRRTDTQYF	TGTGCCAGCAGTGAGGTGGCGGGCGTTAGCGGGAGAAGGACAGATACGCAGTATTTT
TRBV19	.	TRBJ1-2	TRBD1	CASSRGTGSVNYGYTF	TGTGCCAGTAGTCGAGGGACAGGAAGTGTTAACTATGGCTACACCTTC
TRBV5-1	once	TRBJ2-1	TRBD2	CASSEGTSGAYNEQFF	TGCGCCAGCAGCGAAGGGACTAGCGGGGCCTACAATGAGCAGTTCTTC
TRBV4-1	.	TRBJ2-2	.	CASSRGGGGVYAGELFF	TGCGCCAGCAGCCGCGGGGGAGGGGGCGTTTATGCCGGGGAGCTGTTTTTT
TRBV5-6	.	TRBJ2-2	.	CASSLVFLGELFF	TGTGCCAGCAGCTTGGTTTTCCTCGGGGAGCTGTTTTTT
TRBV5-6	once	TRBJ2-1	.	CASRPRGREWGYNEQFF	TGTGCCAGCAGGCCCCGGGGGCGGGAGTGGGGATACAATGAGCAGTTCTTC
TRBV6-1	.	TRBJ2-2	.	CASKVGGRAGELFF	TGTGCCAGCAAGGTTGGGGGTAGGGCCGGGGAGCTGTTTTTT
TRBV7-3	.	TRBJ1-1	.	CASSLGTPNTEAFF	TGTGCCAGCAGCCTCGGGACACCGAACACTGAAGCTTTCTTT
TRBV18	.	TRBJ2-1	TRBD1	CASSPLGQNNNEQFF	TGTGCCAGCTCACCACTGGGACAGAACAACAATGAGCAGTTCTTC
TRBV2	.	TRBJ1-5	.	CASSEGGQSNQPQHF	TGTGCCAGCAGTGAAGGCGGACAGAGCAATCAGCCCCAGCATTTT
TRBV20-1	.	TRBJ1-2	TRBD1	CSAMTGYGYTF	TGCAGTGCTATGACAGGGTACGGCTACACCTTC
TRBV9	.	TRBJ1-2	.	CASSSLQGLIGYTF	TGTGCCAGCAGCTCGCTTCAGGGCTTAATTGGCTACACCTTC
TRBV7-8	.	TRBJ1-5	.	CASSLAQPGQPQHF	TGTGCCAGCAGCTTAGCCCAGCCTGGGCAGCCCCAGCATTTT
TRBV6-6	.	TRBJ1-2	.	CASSTRGNYGYTF	TGTGCCAGCAGTACAAGGGGGAACTATGGCTACACCTTC
TRBV19	.	TRBJ2-4	.	CASSIEGSLGIQYF	TGTGCCAGTAGTATAGAGGGGAGCCTAGGCATTCAGTACTTC
TRBV6-5	.	TRBJ2-1	TRBD2	CASRLAGANEQFF	TGTGCCAGCAGGCTAGCGGGAGCGAATGAGCAGTTCTTC
TRBV2	.	TRBJ2-1	.	CASTGREISYNEQFF	TGTGCCAGCACCGGGCGGGAAATCTCCTACAATGAGCAGTTCTTC
TRBV5-4	.	TRBJ2-5	.	CASSSTGETQYF	TGTGCCAGCAGCTCCACGGGGGAGACCCAGTACTTC
TRBV10-3	.	TRBJ2-7	.	CAINRDPLYYEQYF	TGTGCCATCAATCGGGACCCCTTATACTACGAGCAGTACTTC
TRBV7-2	.	TRBJ2-7	.	CASSLGTGYEQYF	TGTGCCAGCAGCTTAGGGACGGGTTACGAGCAGTACTTC
TRBV9	.	TRBJ1-1	TRBD1	CASSPFGDRRNTEAFF	TGTGCCAGCAGCCCATTCGGGGACAGGAGGAACACTGAAGCTTTCTTT
TRBV7-2	.	TRBJ1-5	TRBD1	CASSLAQDRGHQPQHF	TGTGCCAGCAGCTTAGCGCAGGACAGGGGGCATCAGCCCCAGCATTTT
TRBV5-5	.	TRBJ2-3	TRBD2	CASSLLAGGTDTQYF	TGTGCCAGCAGCTTACTAGCGGGGGGCACAGATACGCAGTATTTT
TRBV9	.	TRBJ1-5	.	CASSAPGNSNQPQHF	TGTGCCAGCAGCGCCCCGGGAAATAGCAATCAGCCCCAGCATTTT
TRBV7-9	.	TRBJ2-1	TRBD2	CASSLRIRTSGPYNEQFF	TGTGCCAGCAGCTTAAGAATTCGGACTAGCGGTCCTTACAATGAGCAGTTCTTC
TRBV4-3	.	TRBJ1-1	.	CASSQESHRGPAFF	TGCGCCAGCAGCCAGGAATCCCATCGGGGTCCGGCTTTCTTT
TRBV6-6	.	TRBJ2-5	.	CASSLYRTFFQETQYF	TGTGCCAGCAGCCTCTATCGGACCTTTTTCCAAGAGACCCAGTACTTC
TRBV5-4	.	TRBJ2-7	TRBD1	CASSRTGGAYEQYF	TGTGCCAGCAGTCGGACAGGGGGCGCCTACGAGCAGTACTTC
TRBV9	.	TRBJ2-4	TRBD2	CASSVSAGRGNIQYF	TGTGCCAGCAGCGTTTCAGCGGGAAGAGGAAACATTCAGTACTTC
TRBV10-2	.	TRBJ1-2	TRBD1	CASSEQGAFGYTF	TGCGCCAGCAGTGAACAGGGGGCTTTTGGCTACACCTTC
TRBV9	.	TRBJ2-7	.	CASSVGPGNEQYF	TGTGCCAGCAGCGTAGGGCCAGGCAACGAGCAGTACTTC
TRBV10-3	.	TRBJ2-7	TRBD1	CATARDSSYEQYF	TGTGCCACCGCCCGGGACAGCTCCTACGAGCAGTACTTC
TRBV4-3	.	TRBJ2-3	.	CASSQGAKTDTQYF	TGCGCCAGCAGCCAAGGGGCGAAGACAGATACGCAGTATTTT
TRBV19	.	TRBJ1-4	TRBD1	CASSMGQSNREKLFF	TGTGCCAGTAGTATGGGACAGTCAAATAGGGAAAAACTGTTTTTT
TRBV5-1	.	TRBJ2-3	.	CASSLAGVGTDTQYF	TGCGCCAGCAGCTTGGCAGGCGTCGGAACAGATACGCAGTATTTT
TRBV5-1	.	TRBJ2-7	.	CASSFRDFGEQYF	TGCGCCAGCAGCTTCCGGGACTTCGGAGAGCAGTACTTC
TRBV5-1	.	TRBJ2-7	.	CASSFGLGSYEQYF	TGCGCCAGCAGCTTCGGACTCGGTAGCTACGAGCAGTACTTC
TRBV2	.	TRBJ2-7	.	CASSEAGVLFEQYF	TGTGCCAGCAGTGAAGCAGGGGTGCTCTTTGAGCAGTACTTC
TRBV7-2	once	TRBJ2-1	TRBD2	CASTGFPRLAGNEQFF	TGTGCCAGCACCGGCTTCCCTAGACTAGCGGGCAATGAGCAGTTCTTC
TRBV5-6	.	TRBJ2-4	.	CASSLTESAKNIQYF	TGTGCCAGCAGTTTGACAGAATCAGCCAAAAACATTCAGTACTTC
TRBV6-1	.	TRBJ1-1	.	CASLPRWGTEAFF	TGTGCCAGCCTCCCAAGATGGGGGACGGAAGCTTTCTTT
TRBV5-1	.	TRBJ2-5	.	CASSIRDYQETQYF	TGCGCCAGCAGCATCCGGGACTACCAAGAGACCCAGTACTTC
TRBV2	.	TRBJ1-5	.	CASRAPSFGTNQPQHF	TGTGCCAGCAGGGCCCCTTCGTTTGGGACCAATCAGCCCCAGCATTTT
TRBV6-5	.	TRBJ2-3	.	CASSYRGTPNTDTQYF	TGTGCCAGCAGTTACCGTGGGACACCGAACACAGATACGCAGTATTTT
TRBV5-1	.	TRBJ2-5	.	CASSTRPGRQETQYF	TGCGCCAGCAGCACCAGGCCCGGGCGCCAAGAGACCCAGTACTTC
TRBV7-8	.	TRBJ2-3	.	CASSLNRRSTDTQYF	TGTGCCAGCAGCCTCAACAGGCGGAGCACAGATACGCAGTATTTT
TRBV19	.	TRBJ2-1	TRBD2	CASRMGGTLRAEQFF	TGTGCCAGTAGAATGGGGGGGACCCTCCGGGCCGAGCAGTTCTTC